Sequencing of this T cell receptor beta chain was carried out in a study of naive and memory T cell subsets. Study-level findings and limits: Naive and memory repertoire findings lacked a ground truth for validation. Over 90% of naive TCR sequences appeared only once after error correction, unlike memory subsets. TCR counts from RNA may reflect activation-linked expression changes.

This clonotype was found a few times. As yet, its antigen is unknown. This beta chain was picked up by a library intended for alpha chains and is off target, so its count carries little meaning. With V trimmed by 4 bases and J by 3 bases, 6 bases remained unmatched. This CDR3 comprises 14 residues. Germline V lookup: CDR1 SGHTA, CDR2 FQGNSA. Ligated cDNA was amplified by four rounds of PCR with nested alpha and beta constant-region primers and SP2. TCRdb processed the UMI-ligation and nested PCR reads anew with MiXCR; each CDR3 protein has one entry. The data show some 120 distinct CDR3 sequences, roughly 83% seen once. Overnight CMV lysate stimulation of fresh PBMCs defined donor CMV status by CD4+ IFNgamma.

V usage is TRBV7-2 and J usage is TRBJ2-7; 7 bases are shared with TRBD1. The TCR was taken from a human donor in good health. The sample was naive CD8+ T cells from blood. The CDR3 DNA reads as TGTGCCAGCAGCTCGACAGGGTGGGGCTACGAGCAGTACTTC. Amino acid sequence: CASSSTGWGYEQYF.